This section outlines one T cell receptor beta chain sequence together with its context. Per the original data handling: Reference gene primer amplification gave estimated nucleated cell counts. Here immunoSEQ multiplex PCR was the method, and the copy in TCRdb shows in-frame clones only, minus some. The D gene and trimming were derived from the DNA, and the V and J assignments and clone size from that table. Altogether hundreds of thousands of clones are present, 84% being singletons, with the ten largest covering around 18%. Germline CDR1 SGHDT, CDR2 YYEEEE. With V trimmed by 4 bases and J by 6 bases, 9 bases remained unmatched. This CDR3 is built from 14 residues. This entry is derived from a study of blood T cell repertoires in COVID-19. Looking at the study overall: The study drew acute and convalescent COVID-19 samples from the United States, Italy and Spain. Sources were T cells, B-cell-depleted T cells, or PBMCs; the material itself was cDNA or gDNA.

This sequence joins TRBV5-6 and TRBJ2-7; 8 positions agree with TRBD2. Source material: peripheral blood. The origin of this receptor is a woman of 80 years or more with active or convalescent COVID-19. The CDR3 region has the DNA TGTGCCAGCAGCGAGCTCGGCGGGGGGCGCGAGCAGTACTTC. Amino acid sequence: CASSELGGGREQYF.